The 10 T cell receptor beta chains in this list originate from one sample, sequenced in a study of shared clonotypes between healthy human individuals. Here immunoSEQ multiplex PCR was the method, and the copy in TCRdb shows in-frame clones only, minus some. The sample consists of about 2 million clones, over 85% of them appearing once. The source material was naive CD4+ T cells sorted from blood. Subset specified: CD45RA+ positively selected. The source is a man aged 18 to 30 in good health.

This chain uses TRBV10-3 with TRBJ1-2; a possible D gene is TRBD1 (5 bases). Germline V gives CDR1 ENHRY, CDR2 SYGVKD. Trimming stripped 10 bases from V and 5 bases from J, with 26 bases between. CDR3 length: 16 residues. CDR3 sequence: CATLGDGQGPPYGYTF. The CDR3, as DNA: TGTGCCACCCTCGGCGACGGGCAGGGACCTCCATATGGCTACACCTTC.

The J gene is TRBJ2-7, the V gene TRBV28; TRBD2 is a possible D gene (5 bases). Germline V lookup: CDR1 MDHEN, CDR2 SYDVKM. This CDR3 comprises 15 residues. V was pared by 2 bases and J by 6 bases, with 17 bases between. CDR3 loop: CASSLTGHSVGEQYF. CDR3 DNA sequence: TGTGCCAGCAGTTTAACTGGTCATAGCGTAGGCGAGCAGTACTTC.

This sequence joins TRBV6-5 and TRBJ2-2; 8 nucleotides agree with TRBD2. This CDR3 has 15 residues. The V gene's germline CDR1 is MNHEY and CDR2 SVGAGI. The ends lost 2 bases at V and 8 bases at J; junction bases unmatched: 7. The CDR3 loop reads CASSYGGGQAGELFF. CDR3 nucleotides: TGTGCCAGCAGTTACGGCGGGGGGCAAGCAGGGGAGCTGTTTTTT.

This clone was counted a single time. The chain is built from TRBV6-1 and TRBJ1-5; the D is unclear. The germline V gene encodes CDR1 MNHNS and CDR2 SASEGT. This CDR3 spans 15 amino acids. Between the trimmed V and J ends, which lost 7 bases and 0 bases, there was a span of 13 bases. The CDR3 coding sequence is TGTGCCAGCACTTCGGAGGGTTATAGCAATCAGCCCCAGCATTTT. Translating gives CASTSEGYSNQPQHF.

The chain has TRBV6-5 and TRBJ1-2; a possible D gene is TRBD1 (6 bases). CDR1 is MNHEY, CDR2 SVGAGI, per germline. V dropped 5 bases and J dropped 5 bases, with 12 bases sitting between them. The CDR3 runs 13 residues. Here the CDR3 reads CASSSGQLYGYTF. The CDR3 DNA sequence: TGTGCCAGCAGTAGCGGACAGCTTTATGGCTACACCTTC.

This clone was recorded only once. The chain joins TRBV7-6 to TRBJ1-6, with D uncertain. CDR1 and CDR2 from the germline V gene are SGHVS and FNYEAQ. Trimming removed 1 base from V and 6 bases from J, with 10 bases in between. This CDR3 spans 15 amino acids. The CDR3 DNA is TGTGCCAGCAGCTTAGGTGGGGAGGGTAATTCACCCCTCCACTTT. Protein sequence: CASSLGGEGNSPLHF.

DNA of the CDR3: TGTGCCAGCAGCTTGGTCAACGGTCCCTACGAGCAGTACTTC. As protein: CASSLVNGPYEQYF. This chain uses TRBV5-6 with TRBJ2-7; D gene ambiguous. V was shortened by 0 bases and J by 2 bases, with 9 bases between the two germline ends. The CDR3 length is 14 residues. Germline V lookup: CDR1 SGHDT, CDR2 YYEEEE.

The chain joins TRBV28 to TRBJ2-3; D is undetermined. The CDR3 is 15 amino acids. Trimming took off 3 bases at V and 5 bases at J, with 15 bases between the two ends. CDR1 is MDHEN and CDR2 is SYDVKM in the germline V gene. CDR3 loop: CASSLVGIVVDTQYF. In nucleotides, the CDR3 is TGTGCCAGCAGTTTGGTAGGGATAGTAGTAGATACGCAGTATTTT.

The CDR3 region is CASSLGISGAWGNEQFF. DNA of the CDR3: TGTGCCAGCAGCCTAGGTATTAGCGGGGCGTGGGGCAATGAGCAGTTCTTC. The chain couples TRBV7-2 to TRBJ2-1, with 8 bases fitting TRBD2. V shed 5 bases and J 6 bases; nucleotides not matched to a gene: 15. The CDR3 has 17 amino acids. Germline V gene data show CDR1 as SGHTA and CDR2 as FQGNSA.

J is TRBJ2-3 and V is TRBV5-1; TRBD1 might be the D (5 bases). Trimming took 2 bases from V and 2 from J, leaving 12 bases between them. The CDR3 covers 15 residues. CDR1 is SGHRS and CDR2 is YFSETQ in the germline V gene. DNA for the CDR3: TGCGCCAGCAGCTTAGAGGACATTTTCACAGATACGCAGTATTTT. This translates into CASSLEDIFTDTQYF.